These T cell receptor beta chains were read from a single sample in a study of blood T cell repertoires in COVID-19. Produced via immunoSEQ multiplex PCR; TCRdb's table is partial and in-frame only. This table holds 200,000 or so clones, nearly 90% found once. The sequenced sample was peripheral blood. These receptors originate from a woman aged 40 to 49 who had recovered from COVID-19. Each CDR3 is given with its conserved first and last residue. A D gene is named only where the DNA matches it firmly. Expanded clones are given a class, and other clones once, few, many or no size at all.

clone size: -; V gene: TRBV6-5; J gene: TRBJ1-6; D gene: -; CDR3 DNA: TGTGCCAGCAGTTATACCAGGGGAAATTCACCCCTCCACTTT; CDR3 protein: CASSYTRGNSPLHF
clone size: once; V gene: TRBV7-3; J gene: TRBJ2-2; D gene: -; CDR3 DNA: TGTGCCAGCAGCCCAATACGGTCCGGGGAGCTGTTTTTT; CDR3 protein: CASSPIRSGELFF
clone size: -; V gene: TRBV4-2; J gene: TRBJ1-1; D gene: -; CDR3 DNA: TGTGCCAGCAGCCAATCCAAGGATTCGGGCACTGAAGCTTTCTTT; CDR3 protein: CASSQSKDSGTEAFF
clone size: -; V gene: TRBV30; J gene: TRBJ2-1; D gene: TRBD2; CDR3 DNA: TGTGCCTGGAGTGATCTAGCGGGCAACCAGAAAGACAATGAGCAGTTCTTC; CDR3 protein: CAWSDLAGNQKDNEQFF
clone size: -; V gene: TRBV7-3; J gene: TRBJ2-3; D gene: TRBD2; CDR3 DNA: TGTGCCAGCAGCTTAATGGCGGGAGGGCCGGGCACAGATACGCAGTATTTT; CDR3 protein: CASSLMAGGPGTDTQYF
clone size: -; V gene: TRBV7-9; J gene: TRBJ2-3; D gene: TRBD2; CDR3 DNA: TGTGCCAGCAGCCCTAGGAAAAGCGGGAGACTCACAGATACGCAGTATTTT; CDR3 protein: CASSPRKSGRLTDTQYF
clone size: -; V gene: TRBV5-1; J gene: TRBJ1-4; D gene: -; CDR3 DNA: TGCGCCAGCAGCTCCGGTGGGCGGGATAATGAAAAACTGTTTTTT; CDR3 protein: CASSSGGRDNEKLFF
clone size: -; V gene: TRBV19; J gene: TRBJ2-1; D gene: TRBD2; CDR3 DNA: TGTGCCAGTAGTGGAGCGGGAGGGCTGGGTGAGCAGTTCTTC; CDR3 protein: CASSGAGGLGEQFF
clone size: -; V gene: TRBV2; J gene: TRBJ2-5; D gene: -; CDR3 DNA: TGTGCCAGCAGTGAAAGGGACTTCGAGACCCAGTACTTC; CDR3 protein: CASSERDFETQYF
clone size: -; V gene: TRBV3-1/TRBV3-2; J gene: TRBJ2-7; D gene: TRBD2; CDR3 DNA: TGTGCCAGCAGCCAATTTTCTGGACTAGCGGGTAGAGAGCAGTACTTC; CDR3 protein: CASSQFSGLAGREQYF
clone size: few; V gene: TRBV27; J gene: TRBJ2-3; D gene: TRBD2; CDR3 DNA: TGTGCCAGCAGTTTACGGTCTAGCGGAACTAGCACAGATACGCAGTATTTT; CDR3 protein: CASSLRSSGTSTDTQYF
clone size: once; V gene: TRBV5-1; J gene: TRBJ2-1; D gene: TRBD1; CDR3 DNA: TGCGCCAGCAGTGGGGACAGCTCCTACAATGAGCAGTTCTTC; CDR3 protein: CASSGDSSYNEQFF
clone size: -; V gene: TRBV7-9; J gene: TRBJ2-1; D gene: TRBD2; CDR3 DNA: TGTGCCAGCAGCTCACCCGGGGGGGCCGTCCACAATGAGCAGTTCTTC; CDR3 protein: CASSSPGGAVHNEQFF
clone size: -; V gene: TRBV11-2; J gene: TRBJ2-1; D gene: TRBD1; CDR3 DNA: TGTGCCAGCAGCTCACAGGGGACAGGGCACAATGAGCAGTTCTTC; CDR3 protein: CASSSQGTGHNEQFF
clone size: -; V gene: TRBV7-3; J gene: TRBJ2-3; D gene: -; CDR3 DNA: TGTGCCAGCAGCCCCAAGCGGTCTAGCACAGATACGCAGTATTTT; CDR3 protein: CASSPKRSSTDTQYF
clone size: -; V gene: TRBV7-9; J gene: TRBJ1-4; D gene: -; CDR3 DNA: TGTGCCAGCAGCTTAGGCGGGGGGGAGAATGAAAAACTGTTTTTT; CDR3 protein: CASSLGGGENEKLFF
clone size: -; V gene: TRBV5-6; J gene: TRBJ1-2; D gene: -; CDR3 DNA: TGTGCCAGCAGACAAGACCCGGGGATCTACTATGGCTACACCTTC; CDR3 protein: CASRQDPGIYYGYTF
clone size: -; V gene: TRBV11-2; J gene: TRBJ2-7; D gene: TRBD1; CDR3 DNA: TGTGCCAGCAGCTTAGTAGGGGACAGACCCTACGAGCAGTACTTC; CDR3 protein: CASSLVGDRPYEQYF
clone size: -; V gene: TRBV6-4; J gene: TRBJ2-1; D gene: TRBD2; CDR3 DNA: TGTGCCAGCAGTCTTTTCACTAGCGGTTCCTACAATGAGCAGTTCTTC; CDR3 protein: CASSLFTSGSYNEQFF
clone size: -; V gene: TRBV9; J gene: TRBJ2-1; D gene: -; CDR3 DNA: TGTGCCAGCAGCGAGGAGAGGACAGCTGTCAATGAGCAGTTCTTC; CDR3 protein: CASSEERTAVNEQFF
clone size: -; V gene: TRBV18; J gene: TRBJ2-7; D gene: -; CDR3 DNA: TGTGCCAGCTCACCAGTCGGCTACGAGCAGTACTTC; CDR3 protein: CASSPVGYEQYF
clone size: few; V gene: TRBV5-5; J gene: TRBJ1-6; D gene: -; CDR3 DNA: TGTGCCAGCAGCCCCCTGACAGGAGAGAATTCACCCCTCCACTTT; CDR3 protein: CASSPLTGENSPLHF
clone size: -; V gene: TRBV28; J gene: TRBJ1-1; D gene: TRBD1; CDR3 DNA: TGTGCCAGCAGTGCCCCAACAGGGGCGAACACTGAAGCTTTCTTT; CDR3 protein: CASSAPTGANTEAFF
clone size: -; V gene: TRBV7-6; J gene: TRBJ2-4; D gene: TRBD2; CDR3 DNA: TGTGCCAGCAGCTTAGGAGATCCGGGACTAGCGGGACGGGGGACCAAAAACATTCAGTACTTC; CDR3 protein: CASSLGDPGLAGRGTKNIQYF
clone size: -; V gene: TRBV27; J gene: TRBJ2-1; D gene: -; CDR3 DNA: TGTGCCAGCAGTTTGCAGGCATTCGGCTCCTACAATGAGCAGTTCTTC; CDR3 protein: CASSLQAFGSYNEQFF
clone size: -; V gene: TRBV3-1/TRBV3-2; J gene: TRBJ2-3; D gene: TRBD2; CDR3 DNA: TGTGCCAGCAGCCAAAGCGGGAGAGGTACAGATACGCAGTATTTT; CDR3 protein: CASSQSGRGTDTQYF
clone size: -; V gene: TRBV4-3; J gene: TRBJ2-1; D gene: -; CDR3 DNA: TGCGCCAGCAGCCAAGACCGCAGCGCCTACAATGAGCAGTTCTTC; CDR3 protein: CASSQDRSAYNEQFF
clone size: -; V gene: TRBV7-2; J gene: TRBJ2-7; D gene: -; CDR3 DNA: TGTGCCAGCAGCTTCCACGGACAGAATCCTTACGAGCAGTACTTC; CDR3 protein: CASSFHGQNPYEQYF
clone size: once; V gene: TRBV12-5; J gene: TRBJ2-1; D gene: -; CDR3 DNA: TGTGCTAGTGGTTTGGTAGTGGGGGCCCCCTACAATGAGCAGTTCTTC; CDR3 protein: CASGLVVGAPYNEQFF
clone size: -; V gene: TRBV11-2; J gene: TRBJ2-1; D gene: TRBD1; CDR3 DNA: TGTGCCAGCAGCTTAGGTACAGGGGGCAAAAATGAGCAGTTCTTC; CDR3 protein: CASSLGTGGKNEQFF
clone size: -; V gene: TRBV6-5; J gene: TRBJ2-2; D gene: -; CDR3 DNA: TGTGCCAGCATTCGGGCAGCGGACACCGGGGAGCTGTTTTTT; CDR3 protein: CASIRAADTGELFF
clone size: -; V gene: TRBV19; J gene: TRBJ1-1; D gene: -; CDR3 DNA: TGTGCCAGTAGGTCCCCCAGTTGGTACACTGAAGCTTTCTTT; CDR3 protein: CASRSPSWYTEAFF
clone size: -; V gene: TRBV14; J gene: TRBJ2-5; D gene: -; CDR3 DNA: TGTGCCAGCAGCCAAGGAAAGCAGGGGCCCCTCCAAGAGACCCAGTACTTC; CDR3 protein: CASSQGKQGPLQETQYF
clone size: -; V gene: TRBV5-1; J gene: TRBJ2-6; D gene: TRBD1; CDR3 DNA: TGCGCCAGCAGCTTGGTGGGACAGCGACACTCTGGGGCCAACGTCCTGACTTTC; CDR3 protein: CASSLVGQRHSGANVLTF
clone size: -; V gene: TRBV2; J gene: TRBJ1-1; D gene: -; CDR3 DNA: TGTGCCAGCATACCAGGGGTCACTGAAGCTTTCTTT; CDR3 protein: CASIPGVTEAFF
clone size: -; V gene: TRBV9; J gene: TRBJ1-6; D gene: -; CDR3 DNA: TGTGCCAGCAGCGTGGCAGGGTATGTGGATTCACCCCTCCACTTT; CDR3 protein: CASSVAGYVDSPLHF
clone size: -; V gene: TRBV28; J gene: TRBJ1-2; D gene: -; CDR3 DNA: TGTGCCAGCAGCTTAGCGCGCTATGGCTACACCTTC; CDR3 protein: CASSLARYGYTF
clone size: -; V gene: TRBV18; J gene: TRBJ2-7; D gene: -; CDR3 DNA: TGTGCCAGCTCGCGAATACCTTTAGCGCAGAGCTCCTACGAGCAGTACTTC; CDR3 protein: CASSRIPLAQSSYEQYF
clone size: -; V gene: TRBV24-1; J gene: TRBJ2-2; D gene: -; CDR3 DNA: TGTGCCACCAGTGACCCTAATGAGACCGGGGAGCTGTTTTTT; CDR3 protein: CATSDPNETGELFF
clone size: -; V gene: TRBV5-1; J gene: TRBJ1-6; D gene: -; CDR3 DNA: TGCGCCAGCAGCTCATCCAAAGAGGGCCCACCCCTCCACTTT; CDR3 protein: CASSSSKEGPPLHF
clone size: -; V gene: TRBV10-3; J gene: TRBJ1-2; D gene: -; CDR3 DNA: TGTGCCATCGCCATAGACTATGGCTACACCTTC; CDR3 protein: CAIAIDYGYTF
clone size: -; V gene: TRBV19; J gene: TRBJ2-7; D gene: TRBD2; CDR3 DNA: TGTGCCAGTAGTCCCGAGGCGGGGGACGAGCAGTACTTC; CDR3 protein: CASSPEAGDEQYF